This T cell receptor beta chain is from a study of beta chain features in type 1 diabetes. Overall study context: Sorted cell examination encompassed 85 million to 140 million cells across all samples.

Only a few counts were recorded for this clone. Antigen: not known. An end of the junction differs from the germline gene, which may be a read error. This CDR3 is also generated by other DNA sequences in the sample. Expressed TCRB transcripts were sequenced after all isolated RNA was converted to cDNA. The table came from immunoSEQ multiplex PCR; TCRdb's copy has only in-frame clones and leaves some out. In the table there are 130,000 or so clones, 9% of which are singletons. The CDR3 has 13 residues. Germline V gives CDR1 SSHAT, CDR2 FNYEAQ (reference sequence). Study-wide findings and caveats: The study found moderately but significantly shorter TCRB CDR3s in all four CD4+ subsets of Type 1 diabetes patients.

J is TRBJ2-1 and V is TRBV7-7; the D gene is possibly TRBD2 (5 bases). The material sequenced was central memory CD4+ T cells from blood. This receptor was obtained from a man aged 25-45 years with type 1 diabetes. Here the CDR3 DNA reads TGTGCTAGCAGCTTGGCAGGCGGGAATGAGCAGTTCTTC. It encodes CASSLAGGNEQFF.